The T cell receptor (beta chain) described here comes from a study of blood T cell repertoires in COVID-19. Study summary: T cells, B-cell-depleted T cells, or PBMCs supplied cDNA or gDNA.

Ages ranged from about 18 to 89 years, with residence in about two dozen US areas. Clinical history as reported by participants underpinned cohort assignment. From germline, CDR1 is SGHTA and CDR2 FQGTGA. Trimming pared 2 bases from V and 6 bases from J, leaving 4 bases between. The CDR3 totals 12 residues. Per the original methods: Quantification of nucleated cells was approximated via reference gene primer amplification. Repertoires were generated with immunoSEQ multiplex PCR, while TCRdb's copy carries only in-frame clones and drops some. V and J calls and clone size follow that table, whereas D and trimming were derived from the DNA. The sample includes some 250,000 clones, roughly 91% of them seen just once.

The TCR comes from a woman in her 30s with acute COVID-19. V gene TRBV7-3 combines with J gene TRBJ2-2; D is ambiguous. Sequencing was carried out using PBMCs or T cells enriched from blood (not recorded which). In nucleotides, the CDR3 is TGTGCCAGCAGCTTAGCAGCCGGGGAGCTGTTTTTT. As protein: CASSLAAGELFF.